The clone carrying this T cell receptor beta chain was recorded once. Its target is not known. This sample stems from a study of cytomegalovirus exposure and HLA in healthy donors. Study results and caveats: In a later analysis, a missense DCLRE1C variant was linked to TCR beta V- and J-gene trimming. Being productive about 90% or about 30% of the time was typical of most TCR beta V segments in an earlier analysis.

The PCR employed 60 Vbeta primers together with 13 Jbeta primers. Under the authors' procedure: Later work found 65 million to 90 million unique TCR beta chains, with some 11 million shared. Sequencing used immunoSEQ multiplex PCR; TCRdb keeps in-frame clones, though not all of them. V and J calls plus clone size are reproduced from that table; the DNA served to infer D and trimming. In the table there are 95,000 to 150,000 clones, approximately 78% of which are singletons. CDR1 is LNHNV, CDR2 YYDKDF, per germline (reference sequence). The CDR3 is 17 amino acids. V lost 0 bases and J 7 bases, leaving 21 bases between the germline ends. The donors were healthy bone marrow donors.

The sequencing sample was made of PBMCs. The source of this sequence is a woman aged 25 to 45 in good health and CMV-seronegative. The V call is TRBV15, the J call TRBJ1-1; a possible D gene is TRBD1 (5 bases). CDR3 sequence reads: CATSRDKGLIDSNEAFF. The CDR3 DNA reads as TGTGCCACCAGCAGAGATAAGGGGCTCATAGATTCAAATGAAGCTTTCTTT.